These 14 T cell receptor beta chains share one sample of origin, sequenced in a study of blood T cells in healthy people across ages. For the second PCR, which ran for about 7 to 11 cycles, a sample-barcoded 5' primer and a J-beta primer mix were used. TCRdb independently ran MiXCR on the 5' RACE reads; one entry per CDR3 protein. The sample holds roughly 930,000 distinct CDR3 sequences, around 48% seen once. Sequenced material: blood. The receptors originated from a man aged 25 to 45 in good health.

This clonotype has only a few counts. V and J are TRBV7-2 and TRBJ1-5; TRBD1 agrees at 8 bases. Germline V CDR1 and CDR2: SGHTA, FQGNSA. V lost 4 bases and J lost 4; bases outside the gene matches: 9. The CDR3 loop spans 16 amino acids. CDR3 loop: CASSSLGTGTNQPQHF. CDR3 bases: TGTGCCAGCAGCTCCCTAGGGACAGGCACGAATCAGCCCCAGCATTTT.

V gene TRBV29-1 combines with J gene TRBJ2-1; 12 positions agree with TRBD2. V was clipped by 5 bases and J by 5 bases; unmatched bases: 1. The CDR3 extends over 13 amino acids. Per germline, CDR1 SQVTM and CDR2 ANQGSEA. CDR3 DNA sequence: TGCAGCGTTACTAGCGGGGGGAACAATGAGCAGTTCTTC. Its translation is CSVTSGGNNEQFF.

The V call is TRBV20-1, the J call TRBJ2-5, with 10 bases lining up with TRBD2. The germline CDR1 and CDR2 sequences are DFQATT and SNEGSKA (reference sequence). The J segment lost 4 bases and the V segment lost 3 bases, leaving 5 bases of the junction unmatched. The CDR3 is 14 amino acids. The CDR3 nucleotides read TGCAGTGCTAGCCCTAGCGGGGGCGGAGAGACCCAGTACTTC. Its translation is CSASPSGGGETQYF.

The chain is built from TRBV6-2 or TRBV6-3 and TRBJ2-7; D is ambiguous. The CDR3 runs to 11 residues. Trimming removed 6 bases at V and 10 bases at J, with 13 bases between. The germline gives CDR1 MNHEY, CDR2 SVGEGT. CDR3 region: CASRILGRQYF. CDR3 in DNA: TGTGCCAGCAGAATCCTCGGGCGACAGTACTTC.

The chain links TRBV5-1 to TRBJ2-2, with unresolved D. Between the trimmed V and J ends, which lost 2 bases and 1 base, there was a span of 9 bases. The CDR3 length is 15 residues. Germline V gives CDR1 SGHRS, CDR2 YFSETQ. CDR3 in amino acids: CASSFISRNTGELFF. In nucleotides, the CDR3 is TGCGCCAGCAGCTTCATATCGAGGAACACCGGGGAGCTGTTTTTT.

In this sample, this clonotype turned up a few times. The chain has TRBV28 and TRBJ1-2; TRBD1 matches at 9 bases. The CDR3 totals 15 residues. Germline CDR1 MDHEN, CDR2 SYDVKM. The V segment lost 5 bases and the J segment 1 base; nucleotides outside the gene matches: 5. CDR3 protein: CASSPTGQGNYGYTF. Written as DNA, the CDR3 is TGTGCCAGCAGTCCAACGGGACAGGGTAACTATGGCTACACCTTC.

The rearrangement uses TRBV18 and TRBJ1-5; D gene ambiguous. Between the trimmed V and J ends, which lost 2 bases and 3 bases, there was a span of 5 bases. Germline CDR1 reads KGHSH; CDR2 reads LQKENI. This CDR3 is 13 amino acids long. The CDR3 loop reads CASSPGNNQPQHF. The CDR3 coding sequence is TGTGCCAGCTCACCAGGGAACAATCAGCCCCAGCATTTT.

With regard to this clonotype: A much larger clonotype is one base distant, so this may be a read error. The rearrangement links TRBV4-3 to TRBJ2-5; 7 bases match TRBD1. The CDR3 runs 14 residues. Germline CDR1 LGHNA, CDR2 YSLEER. CDR3 amino acids: CASNQSYRGETQYF. In DNA form, the CDR3 reads TGCGCCAGCAACCAATCCTACAGGGGTGAGACCCAGTACTTC.

The genes are TRBV30 and TRBJ2-3; D gene unclear. CDR1 and CDR2 (germline): GTSNPN, SVGIG (reference sequence). Trimming cost V 2 bases and J 6 bases, with 6 bases left between them. This CDR3 is 11 amino acids long. This chain's CDR3 is CAWSLWDTQYF. For the CDR3, the DNA is TGTGCCTGGAGTCTCTGGGATACGCAGTATTTT.

J is TRBJ2-7 and V is TRBV6-5; 9 positions agree with TRBD1. CDR1 MNHEY and CDR2 SVGAGI come from the germline V gene. Trimming cost V 8 bases and J 4 bases; bases outside gene matches: 12. This CDR3 has 15 amino acids. CDR3 nucleotides: TGTGCCAGCTTAGTGGAACAGGGGGCTTCGTACGAGCAGTACTTC. This gives the protein CASLVEQGASYEQYF.

V gene TRBV12-3 or TRBV12-4 combines with J gene TRBJ2-4, with 12 positions matching TRBD1. The DNA end lines up better with TRBJ2-7; the J call may be wrong. The CDR3 has 15 residues. CDR3 sequence reads: CASSSGTGGVGEQYF. DNA for the CDR3: TGTGCCAGCAGTTCTGGGACAGGGGGCGTAGGCGAGCAGTACTTC.

The V and J genes are TRBV7-8 and TRBJ2-1, with D possibly matching TRBD2 (5 bases). CDR1 SGHVS and CDR2 FQNEAQ come from the germline V gene. V lost 5 bases to trimming and J lost 4 bases, with 18 bases between them. The CDR3 has 16 residues. Here the CDR3 DNA reads TGTGCCAGCAGCCCAATCTTCGGGGAGTGGTACAATGAGCAGTTCTTC. Translated: CASSPIFGEWYNEQFF.

The V gene is TRBV7-2, the J gene TRBJ2-7; 12 bases are a match to TRBD2. In germline, CDR1 is SGHTA, CDR2 FQGNSA. Trimming removed 6 bases from V and 4 bases from J; junction bases left unmatched: 10. The CDR3 is made up of 16 amino acids. The CDR3 DNA sequence: TGTGCCAGCAGTTCCCGGACTAGCGGGGTAGGGTACGAGCAGTACTTC. This gives the protein CASSSRTSGVGYEQYF.

There are many counts of this clonotype. This sequence joins TRBV7-9 and TRBJ2-1, with 9 bases identical to TRBD2. Germline V gene data show CDR1 as SEHNR and CDR2 as FQNEAQ (reference sequence). The V segment lost 6 bases and the J segment 3 bases; nucleotides outside the gene matches: 0. The CDR3 covers 13 residues. This CDR3 is CASSSGGYNEQFF. DNA for the CDR3: TGTGCCAGCAGTAGCGGGGGCTACAATGAGCAGTTCTTC.